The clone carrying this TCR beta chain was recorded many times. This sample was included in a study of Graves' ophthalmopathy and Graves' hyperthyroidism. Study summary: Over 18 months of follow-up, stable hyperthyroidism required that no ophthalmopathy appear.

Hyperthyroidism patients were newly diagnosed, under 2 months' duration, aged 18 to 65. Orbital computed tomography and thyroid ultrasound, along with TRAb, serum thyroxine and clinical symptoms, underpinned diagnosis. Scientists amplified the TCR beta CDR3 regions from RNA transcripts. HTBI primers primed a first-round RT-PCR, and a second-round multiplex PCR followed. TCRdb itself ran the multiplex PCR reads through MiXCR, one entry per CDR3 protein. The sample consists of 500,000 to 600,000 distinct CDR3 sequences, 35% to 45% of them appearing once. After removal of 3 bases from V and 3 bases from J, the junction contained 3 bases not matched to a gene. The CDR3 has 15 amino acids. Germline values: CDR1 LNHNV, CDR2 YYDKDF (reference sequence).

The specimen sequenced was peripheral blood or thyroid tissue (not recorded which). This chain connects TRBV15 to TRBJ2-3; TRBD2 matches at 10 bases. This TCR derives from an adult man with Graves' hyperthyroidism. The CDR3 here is CATSSGTSETDTQYF. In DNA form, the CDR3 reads TGTGCCACCAGCAGTGGGACTAGCGAGACAGATACGCAGTATTTT.